The 28 T cell receptor beta chains below come from one sample, sequenced in a study of blood T cell repertoires in COVID-19. The method was immunoSEQ multiplex PCR; TCRdb's version includes in-frame clones alone and lacks a portion of them. The profile covers some 250,000 clones, with 70% to 90% appearing a single time and less than 4% taken by the ten largest. What was sequenced was peripheral blood. Receptor source: a woman in her thirties who had recovered from COVID-19.

This sequence joins TRBV10-3 and TRBJ2-5; 11 positions agree with TRBD2. Germline CDR1 reads ENHRY; CDR2 reads SYGVKD. The length of the CDR3 is 17 residues. With V trimmed by 8 bases and J by 4 bases, 15 bases remained unmatched. CDR3 sequence reads: CAISAGTSGTGGETQYF. As DNA, the CDR3 is TGTGCCATCTCGGCCGGGACTAGCGGAACAGGGGGAGAGACCCAGTACTTC.

This sequence joins TRBV19 and TRBJ2-7, with D possibly being TRBD2 (6 bases). CDR1 is LNHDA and CDR2 is SQIVND in the germline V gene (reference sequence). Trimming stripped 3 bases from V and 0 bases from J, with 12 bases between. The CDR3 has 15 amino acids. As DNA, the CDR3 is TGTGCCAGTAGTATGTCGGTCGGGAGCTCCTACGAGCAGTACTTC. This encodes CASSMSVGSSYEQYF. Variable domain in full (rest from reference TRBV19 and TRBJ2-7): DGGITQSPKYLFRKEGQNVTLSCEQNLNHDAMYWYRQDPGQGLRLIYYSQIVNDFQKGDIAEGYSVSREKKESFPLTVTSAQKNPTAFYLCASSMSVGSSYEQYFGPGTRLTVT.

The chain has TRBV14 and TRBJ1-2; D unclear. The CDR3 covers 15 residues. Germline CDR1 reads SGHDN; CDR2 reads FVKESK. Trimming took 1 base from V and 4 from J, leaving 13 bases between them. The chain's CDR3 is CASSQAQFPLYGYTF. The DNA for the CDR3 is TGTGCCAGCAGCCAAGCCCAGTTCCCTCTCTATGGCTACACCTTC.

The chain carries TRBV27 and TRBJ2-7, with a weak D call TRBD2 (5 bases). This CDR3 has 16 residues. Trimming stripped 0 bases from V and 3 bases from J, with 15 bases between. Germline CDR1 and CDR2: MNHEY and SMNVEV (reference sequence). Written as DNA, the CDR3 is TGTGCCAGCAGTTTATCCGGGCTCTCGGGGAGCTACGAGCAGTACTTC. This sequence encodes CASSLSGLSGSYEQYF.

The chain links TRBV19 to TRBJ2-1; the match to TRBD1 covers 7 bases. The CDR3 is 16 residues long. The V segment lost 3 bases and the J segment 8 bases; nucleotides outside the gene matches: 13. Germline V CDR1 and CDR2: LNHDA, SQIVND (reference sequence). The CDR3 region is CASSMVLGAQGDEQFF. CDR3 DNA sequence: TGTGCCAGTAGTATGGTTCTCGGCGCCCAGGGGGATGAGCAGTTCTTC.

In its sample, this clone was seen a few times. This chain joins TRBV10-2 and TRBJ1-5, with D unresolved. CDR3 length: 15 residues. CDR1 is WSHSY and CDR2 is SAAADI in the germline V gene. The V and J ends lost 1 base and 7 bases respectively, with 14 bases between them. CDR3 nucleotide sequence: TGCGCCAGCAGTGAGTTCGGAAGGCCAGGCCAGCCCCAGCATTTT. Its protein product is CASSEFGRPGQPQHF.

This clone was seen only a few times. V gene TRBV2 combines with J gene TRBJ2-3, with D hard to call. This CDR3 comprises 11 residues. The germline V and J ends were trimmed by 7 bases and 2 bases, with 4 bases remaining between them. In germline, CDR1 is SNHLY, CDR2 FYNNEI. For the CDR3, the DNA is TGTGCCAGCACCGTCACAGATACGCAGTATTTT. Amino acid sequence: CASTVTDTQYF.

There are a few counts of this clone. The V call is TRBV30, the J call TRBJ2-7; TRBD1 aligns across 8 bases. CDR3 length equals 12 residues. After removal of 1 base from V and 7 bases from J, the junction contained 3 bases not matched to a gene. Looked up from germline, CDR1 is GTSNPN and CDR2 is SVGIG (reference sequence). The CDR3 reads CAWSDGQGEQYF. CDR3 sequence (DNA): TGTGCCTGGAGTGACGGACAGGGTGAGCAGTACTTC.

CDR3 protein: CASSVGAGGDLEQYF. The CDR3, as DNA: TGTGCCAGCAGCGTAGGGGCAGGGGGCGATTTAGAGCAGTACTTC. The V call is TRBV9, the J call TRBJ2-7, with 8 bases fitting TRBD1. The CDR3 extends over 15 amino acids. Germline V gene lookup returns CDR1 SGDLS and CDR2 YYNGEE. The ends lost 0 bases at V and 7 bases at J; junction bases unmatched: 9.

The chain is built from TRBV9 and TRBJ2-1; D is possibly TRBD2 (5 bases). Germline V gene sequence: CDR1 SGDLS, CDR2 YYNGEE. CDR3 length: 12 amino acids. Trimming took 0 bases from V and 9 from J, leaving 7 bases between them. DNA of the CDR3: TGTGCCAGCAGCGTAGCAGAGGGTGAGCAGTTCTTC. This translates into CASSVAEGEQFF.

The CDR3 nucleotides read TGCGCCAGCAGCTTGGAGGCAGGGAGGCTGGGCACTGAAGCTTTCTTT. This gives the protein CASSLEAGRLGTEAFF. The J gene is TRBJ1-1, the V gene TRBV5-1, with D possibly TRBD1 on 5 matching bases. The ends were cut back, 0 bases at V and 4 bases at J, with 16 bases in the middle. The CDR3 is 16 residues long. The germline CDR1 and CDR2 sequences are SGHRS and YFSETQ.

This clone has more than one count but fewer than ten. The chain uses TRBV2 and TRBJ1-5, with D possibly being TRBD1 (5 bases). The CDR3 sequence is 12 residues long. V lost 6 bases to trimming and J lost 8 bases, with 11 bases between them. Germline CDR1 reads SNHLY; CDR2 reads FYNNEI. CDR3 sequence: CASRQELEPQHF. The CDR3 nucleotides are TGTGCCAGCAGACAGGAGTTGGAGCCCCAGCATTTT. The entire variable domain, with the rest obtained from reference TRBV2 and TRBJ1-5, is as follows: EPEVTQTPSHQVTQMGQEVILRCVPISNHLYFYWYRQILGQKVEFLVSFYNNEISEKSEIFDDQFSVERPDGSNFTLKIRSTKLEDSAMYFCASRQELEPQHFGDGTRLSIL.

In its sample, this clone was seen once. The chain combines TRBV19 with TRBJ2-5, with D tentatively TRBD1 (5 bases). CDR1 and CDR2 from the germline V gene are LNHDA and SQIVND (reference sequence). The CDR3 extends over 12 amino acids. The V and J ends lost 5 bases and 4 bases respectively, with 8 bases between them. The CDR3 DNA follows: TGTGCCAGTAGTTCTCAGGGAGAGACCCAGTACTTC. Translation gives CASSSQGETQYF.

Concerning this clone: Its ends do not fully match the called genes, so a read error is possible. V gene TRBV10-3 combines with J gene TRBJ2-1, with D perhaps matching TRBD2 (7 bases). The CDR3 has 16 residues. The germline gives CDR1 ENHRY, CDR2 SYGVKD. Here the CDR3 DNA reads TGTGCCATCAGTGAGAGAACGGGGGGCTCCTTCAATGAGCAGTTCTTC. It yields the protein CAISERTGGSFNEQFF.

This sequence joins TRBV11-2 and TRBJ1-2; 9 nucleotides align to TRBD1. The V segment lost 2 bases and the J segment 8 bases; nucleotides outside the gene matches: 12. The CDR3 has 16 amino acids. CDR1 is SGHAT and CDR2 is FQNNGV in the germline V gene. The CDR3 protein is CASSLIPPGQGKGYTF. As DNA, the CDR3 is TGTGCCAGCAGCTTAATCCCTCCGGGACAGGGTAAAGGCTACACCTTC. Filled out from reference TRBV11-2 and TRBJ1-2, the complete variable domain reads EAGVAQSPRYKIIEKRQSVAFWCNPISGHATLYWYQQILGQGPKLLIQFQNNGVVDDSQLPKDRFSAERLKGVDSTLKIQPAKLEDSAVYLCASSLIPPGQGKGYTFGSGTRLTVV.

The chain uses TRBV6-5 and TRBJ2-7, with a weak D call TRBD1 (6 bases). The CDR3 totals 13 residues. Germline CDR1 and CDR2: MNHEY and SVGAGI. Trimming removed 11 bases at V and 0 bases at J, with 14 bases between. CDR3 region: CAGKTGHSYEQYF. In nucleotides, the CDR3 is TGTGCCGGCAAGACAGGTCACTCCTACGAGCAGTACTTC.

The chain employs TRBV12-3 or TRBV12-4 and TRBJ1-1, with TRBD1 as a possible D gene (6 bases). The V end was cut by 5 bases, the J end by 3 bases, with 10 bases between. The CDR3 has 13 residues. CDR3 DNA: TGTGCCAGCAGTCAGACAGGTTACACTGAAGCTTTCTTT. Protein product: CASSQTGYTEAFF.

This clone was counted a single time. The rearrangement uses TRBV10-1 and TRBJ2-5, with a possible D match to TRBD2 (6 bases). Germline CDR1 and CDR2: WNHNN and SYGVQD (reference sequence). This CDR3 region has 16 residues. Deletions cut 5 bases from V and 2 bases from J, with 18 bases between. The CDR3 nucleotides are TGCGCCAGCAGTTCCAGCCCGGGACTGGGACAAGAGACCCAGTACTTC. As protein: CASSSSPGLGQETQYF.

J is TRBJ1-6 and V is TRBV10-2; a possible D gene is TRBD1 (5 bases). Germline V gene data show CDR1 as WSHSY and CDR2 as SAAADI. This CDR3 spans 16 amino acids. Trimming removed 7 bases from V and 0 bases from J, with 13 bases in between. In DNA, the CDR3 is TGCGCCAGCACCCAGACAGCGAGCTCCTATAATTCACCCCTCCACTTT. Translation: CASTQTASSYNSPLHF.

This sequence joins TRBV25-1 and TRBJ2-5; 7 bases agree with TRBD1. The CDR3 has 16 residues. Germline V gives CDR1 MGHDK, CDR2 SYGVNS. V trimming: 3 bases; J trimming: 0 bases; junction bases outside the gene matches: 7. In DNA form, the CDR3 reads TGTGCCAGCAGTGATCCCGGACAGGCTCACCAAGAGACCCAGTACTTC. As protein: CASSDPGQAHQETQYF. Based on the CDR3 plus reference TRBV25-1 and TRBJ2-5, the full variable domain is EADIYQTPRYLVIGTGKKITLECSQTMGHDKMYWYQQDPGMELHLIHYSYGVNSTEKGDLSSESTVSRIRTEHFPLTLESARPSHTSQYLCASSDPGQAHQETQYFGPGTRLLVL.

The CDR3: CASSPGGASTDTQYF. CDR3 bases: TGTGCCAGCAGCCCCGGGGGGGCCAGCACAGATACGCAGTATTTT. V usage is TRBV6-5 and J usage is TRBJ2-3; TRBD2 aligns across 8 bases. There are 15 residues in the CDR3. The junction had 5 bases not matched to a gene; V was cut back by 6 bases and J by 0 bases. Germline V gene data show CDR1 as MNHEY and CDR2 as SVGAGI.

Comments on this clone: Other DNA sequences in this sample translate to the same CDR3. The chain employs TRBV5-1 and TRBJ2-1; TRBD1 aligns across 7 bases. CDR1 is SGHRS and CDR2 is YFSETQ in the germline V gene. The CDR3 covers 17 residues. V shed 0 bases and J 0 bases; nucleotides not matched to a gene: 6. CDR3 DNA: TGCGCCAGCAGCTTGGGGCAGGGGGTTAGCTCCTACAATGAGCAGTTCTTC. It specifies CASSLGQGVSSYNEQFF.

The chain employs TRBV2 and TRBJ2-1; 9 positions match TRBD1. Trimming took 10 bases from V and 14 from J; bases not matched to a gene: 18. Germline V gene lookup returns CDR1 SNHLY and CDR2 FYNNEI. The CDR3 is 14 residues long. The CDR3 DNA sequence: TGTGCCACCTCGGGACAGGGAAATGGCGCGCGCGAGTTCTTC. It codes for CATSGQGNGAREFF.

V gene TRBV6-4 combines with J gene TRBJ2-3, with TRBD1 matching over 7 bases. The CDR3 sequence is 14 residues long. Trimming at V came to 6 bases and at J to 2 bases, leaving 5 bases not matched to a gene. Germline V gene sequence: CDR1 MRHNA, CDR2 SNTAGT. CDR3 DNA sequence: TGTGCCAGCAGCACAGGGGAGCACACAGATACGCAGTATTTT. It codes for CASSTGEHTDTQYF.

V and J are TRBV4-3 and TRBJ2-1, with TRBD2 matching 7 bases. This CDR3 is built from 15 residues. Unmatched junction bases numbered 10, after V lost 3 bases and J lost 8 bases. The germline gives CDR1 LGHNA, CDR2 YSLEER. The CDR3 is CASSQGGFQRDEQFF. The CDR3 nucleotides are TGCGCCAGCAGCCAGGGGGGGTTCCAGCGCGATGAGCAGTTCTTC.

The rearrangement joins TRBV19 to TRBJ1-1; D is unclear. Trimming took off 4 bases at V and 12 bases at J, with 18 bases between the two ends. The CDR3 has 13 amino acids. Germline V gene sequence: CDR1 LNHDA, CDR2 SQIVND (reference sequence). This CDR3 is CASSNRRGRDPFF. The DNA of the CDR3 is TGTGCCAGTAGTAATCGTCGGGGAAGAGATCCTTTCTTT. The complete variable domain, with remaining parts taken from reference TRBV19 and TRBJ1-1, reads DGGITQSPKYLFRKEGQNVTLSCEQNLNHDAMYWYRQDPGQGLRLIYYSQIVNDFQKGDIAEGYSVSREKKESFPLTVTSAQKNPTAFYLCASSNRRGRDPFFGQGTRLTVV.

CDR3 sequence reads: CASSLEGGTGRAKNIQYF. CDR3 DNA sequence: TGTGCCAGCAGCTTAGAAGGCGGGACAGGCAGGGCCAAAAACATTCAGTACTTC. This chain links TRBV7-9 with TRBJ2-4; 8 nucleotides line up with TRBD1. Trimming removed 1 base from V and 1 base from J; junction bases left unmatched: 9. Per germline, CDR1 SEHNR and CDR2 FQNEAQ (reference sequence). The CDR3 covers 18 residues.

This chain connects TRBV3-1 (or the pseudogene TRBV3-2) to TRBJ2-3; no clear D. Germline V CDR1 and CDR2: LGHDT, YNNKEL (reference sequence). V lost 1 base to trimming and J lost 0 bases, with 8 bases between them. The CDR3 covers 15 residues. This chain's CDR3 is CASSQATPSTDTQYF. CDR3 bases: TGTGCCAGCAGCCAAGCGACTCCTAGCACAGATACGCAGTATTTT.